This T cell receptor (beta chain) was identified in a study of spatial heterogeneity in lung cancer (dated by TCRdb to the late 2010s). As for the study more broadly: The donors were more than 65 patients from the lung TRACERx cohort who had early-stage, untreated non-small cell lung cancer. Follow-up PBMC samples were sequenced whenever available, with a median time to follow-up of around two years after resection. Beta-chain transcripts were consistently detected in greater numbers than alpha-chain transcripts, which likely reflects a higher abundance of beta-chain transcripts. In the raw uncorrected reads, each unique combination of TCR and UMI appeared more than ten times on average. In non-small cell lung cancer, the study made a quantitative comparison of TCR alpha and beta repertoires among multiple tumor regions, matched nontumor lung and blood. The study linked features of the TCR repertoire to counts of nonsynonymous mutations, which were determined by whole-exome sequencing of tumor tissue. At surgery, 200 to 250 tumor regions, 63 to 70 matched nontumor lung samples and 56 PBMC samples were TCR-sequenced for both alpha and beta chains. Results and caveats for the whole study, not just this receptor: Confirming at a functional level the hypothesis that regional TCRs recognize regional mutations was considered to require additional single-cell paired TCR alpha and beta sequencing. Only roughly 15 patients were included in comparisons of baseline and follow-up blood repertoires. Ubiquitous expanded tumor TCRs showed up in blood more often at tumor resection than at routine follow-up.

CDR1 and CDR2 are read off the germline V gene (reference sequence) as DFQATT and SNEGSKA. Deletion took 6 bases off V and 0 bases off J, with a span of 18 bases between the germline ends. From the cysteine through the phenylalanine, the CDR3 covers 15 amino acids. The entry retains the CDR3 DNA only, 45 bases that are in frame from base 1. According to the study, the label for this sample's time point signals: blood at routine non-recurrence follow-up after resection. Without any cell sorting, TCR sequencing was performed on whole RNA extracted either from tumor and nontumor lung tissue or from cryopreserved PBMC samples. Only patients with enough RNA available from two or more tumor regions were chosen for TCR sequencing. This clonotype came up many times. Which antigen it targets is not known. No much larger clone is present one base from it, and per-base qualities are unavailable. Library method: 5' RACE. The sample was run on a NextSeq 500. In the TCR library protocol, a unique molecular identifier was attached to each TCR cDNA molecule so that PCR and sequencing errors could be corrected. On the study's bioinformatics: TCR identification, UMI-based error correction and CDR3 extraction were performed with Decombinator tools. TCRs above a frequency of 2 per 1,000, corresponding to the top 1% of the tumor frequency distribution, were defined as expanded. Renyi diversity was computed with the R vegan package after each repertoire had been subsampled 100 times to 5,000 TCRs. To build CDR3 similarity networks, amino acid triplet string-kernel similarity was used, and CDR3s were connected when their pairwise similarity was above 0.82. TCRdb's own reprocessing of the public reads used fastp at Q25 and MiXCR and kept productive beta chains. Entries that share a CDR3 protein sequence are merged under the most common genes and DNA. The V and J calls here are based on TCRdb, not the publication. A total of about 52,000 distinct CDR3 sequences appear in this sample, less than 9.5% of them only once. The top ten clonotypes cover 35% to 45% of the sample.

The sequence was collected from a female donor with early-stage non-small cell lung cancer. The sample consisted of PBMCs, taken at follow-up. The V and J segments used are TRBV20-1 and TRBJ2-7; possibly the D gene is TRBD2, per 6 matching bases. CDR3 loop: CSAQAWRGASYEQYF. The DNA sequence is as follows: TGCAGTGCCCAGGCGTGGAGGGGAGCCTCCTACGAGCAGTACTTC.